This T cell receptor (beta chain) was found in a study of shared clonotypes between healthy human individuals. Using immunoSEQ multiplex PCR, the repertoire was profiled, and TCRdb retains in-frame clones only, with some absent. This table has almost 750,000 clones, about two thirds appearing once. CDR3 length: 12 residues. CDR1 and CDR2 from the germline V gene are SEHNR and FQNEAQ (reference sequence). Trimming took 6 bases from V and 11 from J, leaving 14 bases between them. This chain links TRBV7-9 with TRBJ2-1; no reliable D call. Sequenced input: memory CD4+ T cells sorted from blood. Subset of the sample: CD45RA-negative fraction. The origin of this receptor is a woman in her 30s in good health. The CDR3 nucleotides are TGTGCCAGCAGGACTTTTAGGACCCAGCAGTTCTTC. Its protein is CASRTFRTQQFF.